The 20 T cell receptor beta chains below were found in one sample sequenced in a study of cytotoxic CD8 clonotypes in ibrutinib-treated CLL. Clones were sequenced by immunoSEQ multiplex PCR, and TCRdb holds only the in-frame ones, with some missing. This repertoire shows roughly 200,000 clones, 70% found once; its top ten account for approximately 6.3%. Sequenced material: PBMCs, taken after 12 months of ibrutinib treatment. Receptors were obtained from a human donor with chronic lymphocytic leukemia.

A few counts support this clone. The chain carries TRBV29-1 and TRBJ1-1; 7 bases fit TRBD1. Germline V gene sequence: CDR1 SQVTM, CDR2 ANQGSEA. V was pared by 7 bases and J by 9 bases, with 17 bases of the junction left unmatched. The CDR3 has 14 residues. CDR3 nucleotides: TGCAGCGCACTCCTGGAGGGACAGTTCTCTCAAGCTTTCTTT. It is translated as CSALLEGQFSQAFF. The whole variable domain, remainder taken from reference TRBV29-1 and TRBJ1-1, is SAVISQKPSRDICQRGTSLTIQCQVDSQVTMMFWYRQQPGQSLTLIATANQGSEATYESGFVIDKFPISRPNLTFSTLTVSNMSPEDSSIYLCSALLEGQFSQAFFGQGTRLTVV.

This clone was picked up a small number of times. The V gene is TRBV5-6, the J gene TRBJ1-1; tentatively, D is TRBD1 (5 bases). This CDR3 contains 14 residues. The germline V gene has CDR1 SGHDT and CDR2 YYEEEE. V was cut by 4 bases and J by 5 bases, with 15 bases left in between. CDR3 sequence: CASSAPGGLTEAFF. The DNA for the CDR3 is TGTGCCAGCAGCGCGCCCGGGGGTCTGACTGAAGCTTTCTTT.

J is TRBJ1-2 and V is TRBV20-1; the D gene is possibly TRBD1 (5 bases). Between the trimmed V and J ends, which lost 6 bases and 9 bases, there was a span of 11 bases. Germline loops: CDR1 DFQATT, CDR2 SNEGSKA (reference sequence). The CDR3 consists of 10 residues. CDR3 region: CSARQGRYTF. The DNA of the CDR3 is TGCAGTGCCCGGCAGGGCCGCTACACCTTC.

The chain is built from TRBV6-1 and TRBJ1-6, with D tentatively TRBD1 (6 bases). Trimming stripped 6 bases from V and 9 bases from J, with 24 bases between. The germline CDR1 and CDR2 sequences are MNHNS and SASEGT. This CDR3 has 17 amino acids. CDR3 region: CASSETHSGGASSPLHF. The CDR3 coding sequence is TGTGCCAGCAGCGAAACCCACTCCGGGGGCGCTTCTTCACCCCTCCACTTT.

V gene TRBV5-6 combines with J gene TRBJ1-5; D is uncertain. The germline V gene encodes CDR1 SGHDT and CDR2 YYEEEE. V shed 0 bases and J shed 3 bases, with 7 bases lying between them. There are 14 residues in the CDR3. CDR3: CASSLGGHNQPQHF. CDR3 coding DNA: TGTGCCAGCAGCTTGGGAGGCCACAATCAGCCCCAGCATTTT.

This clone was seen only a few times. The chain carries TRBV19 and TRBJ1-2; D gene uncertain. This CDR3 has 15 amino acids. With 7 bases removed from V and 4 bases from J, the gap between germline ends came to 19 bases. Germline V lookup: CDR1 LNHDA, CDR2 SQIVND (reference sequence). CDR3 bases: TGTGCCAGTAATTCTCGAGCGGGAGAAGGCTATGGCTACACCTTC. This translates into CASNSRAGEGYGYTF. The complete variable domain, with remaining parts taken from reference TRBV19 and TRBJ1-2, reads DGGITQSPKYLFRKEGQNVTLSCEQNLNHDAMYWYRQDPGQGLRLIYYSQIVNDFQKGDIAEGYSVSREKKESFPLTVTSAQKNPTAFYLCASNSRAGEGYGYTFGSGTRLTVV.

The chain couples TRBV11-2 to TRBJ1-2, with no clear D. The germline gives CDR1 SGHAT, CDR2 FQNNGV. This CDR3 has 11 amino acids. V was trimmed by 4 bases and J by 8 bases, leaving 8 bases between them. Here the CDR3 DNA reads TGTGCCAGCAGCTCCCGATTAGGCTACACCTTC. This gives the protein CASSSRLGYTF.

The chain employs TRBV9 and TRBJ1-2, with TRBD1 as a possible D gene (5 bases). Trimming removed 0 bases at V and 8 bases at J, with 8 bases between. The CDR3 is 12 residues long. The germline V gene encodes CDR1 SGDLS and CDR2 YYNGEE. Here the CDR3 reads CASSVVGQGYTF. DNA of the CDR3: TGTGCCAGCAGCGTAGTTGGACAAGGCTACACCTTC.

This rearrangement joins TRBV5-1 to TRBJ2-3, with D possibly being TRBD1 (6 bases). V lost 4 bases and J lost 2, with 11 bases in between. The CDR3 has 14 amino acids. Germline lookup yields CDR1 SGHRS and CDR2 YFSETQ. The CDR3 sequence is CASSLGQTTDTQYF. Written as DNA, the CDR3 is TGCGCCAGCAGCCTTGGACAGACCACAGATACGCAGTATTTT.

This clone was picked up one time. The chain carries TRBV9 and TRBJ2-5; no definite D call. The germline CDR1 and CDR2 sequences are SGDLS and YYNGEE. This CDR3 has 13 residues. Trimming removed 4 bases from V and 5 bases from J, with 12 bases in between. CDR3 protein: CASSPRRRETQYF. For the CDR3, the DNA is TGTGCCAGCAGCCCGCGCCGCCGGGAGACCCAGTACTTC. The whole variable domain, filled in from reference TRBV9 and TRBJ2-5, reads DSGVTQTPKHLITATGQRVTLRCSPRSGDLSVYWYQQSLDQGLQFLIQYYNGEERAKGNILERFSAQQFPDLHSELNLSSLELGDSALYFCASSPRRRETQYFGPGTRLLVL.

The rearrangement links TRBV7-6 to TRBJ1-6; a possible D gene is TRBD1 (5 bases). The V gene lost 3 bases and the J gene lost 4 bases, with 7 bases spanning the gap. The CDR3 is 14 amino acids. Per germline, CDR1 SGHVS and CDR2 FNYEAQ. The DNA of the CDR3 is TGTGCCAGCAGCTTCCGACAGTATAATTCACCCCTCCACTTT. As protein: CASSFRQYNSPLHF.

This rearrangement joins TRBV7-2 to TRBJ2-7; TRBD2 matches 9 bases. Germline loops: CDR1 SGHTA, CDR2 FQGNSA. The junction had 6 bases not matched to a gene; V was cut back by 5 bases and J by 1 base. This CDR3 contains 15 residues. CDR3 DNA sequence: TGTGCCAGCAGCCCCCATAGCGGGAGATCCTACGAGCAGTACTTC. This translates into CASSPHSGRSYEQYF.

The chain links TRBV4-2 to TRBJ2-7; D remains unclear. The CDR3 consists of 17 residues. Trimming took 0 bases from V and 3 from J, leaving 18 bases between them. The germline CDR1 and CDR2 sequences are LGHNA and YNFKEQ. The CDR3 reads CASSQEQSSLTDYEQYF. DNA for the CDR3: TGTGCCAGCAGCCAAGAGCAGTCCAGCCTTACTGACTACGAGCAGTACTTC.

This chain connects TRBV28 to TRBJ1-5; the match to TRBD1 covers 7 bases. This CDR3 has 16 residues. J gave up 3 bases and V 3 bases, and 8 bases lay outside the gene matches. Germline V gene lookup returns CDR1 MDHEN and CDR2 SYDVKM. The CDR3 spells CASSFSSQGPNQPQHF. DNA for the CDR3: TGTGCCAGCAGTTTCTCCTCACAGGGGCCCAATCAGCCCCAGCATTTT.

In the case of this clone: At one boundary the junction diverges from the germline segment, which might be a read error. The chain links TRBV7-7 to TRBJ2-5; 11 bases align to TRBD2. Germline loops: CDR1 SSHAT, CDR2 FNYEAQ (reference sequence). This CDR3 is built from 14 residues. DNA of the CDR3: TGTGCTAGCAGCCGACTAGCGGGATGGGAGACCCAGTACTTC. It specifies CASSRLAGWETQYF.

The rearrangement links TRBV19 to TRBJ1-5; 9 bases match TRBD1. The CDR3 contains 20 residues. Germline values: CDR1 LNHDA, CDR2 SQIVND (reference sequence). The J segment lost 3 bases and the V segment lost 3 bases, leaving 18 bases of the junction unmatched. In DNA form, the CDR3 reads TGTGCCAGTAGTATTGGTGTGGGACAGGGCCCCCTGTTGATCAATCAGCCCCAGCATTTT. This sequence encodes CASSIGVGQGPLLINQPQHF.

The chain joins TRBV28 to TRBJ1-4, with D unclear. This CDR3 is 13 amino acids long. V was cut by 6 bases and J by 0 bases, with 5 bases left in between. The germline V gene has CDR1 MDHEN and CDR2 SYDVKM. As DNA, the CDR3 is TGTGCCAGCAGCGTTACAACTAATGAAAAACTGTTTTTT. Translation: CASSVTTNEKLFF.

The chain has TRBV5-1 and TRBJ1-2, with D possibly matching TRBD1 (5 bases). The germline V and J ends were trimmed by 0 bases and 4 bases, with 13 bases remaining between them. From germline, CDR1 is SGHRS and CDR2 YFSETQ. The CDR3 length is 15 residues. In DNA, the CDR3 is TGCGCCAGCAGCTTGGAGTATGGGGGGACCTATGGCTACACCTTC. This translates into CASSLEYGGTYGYTF.

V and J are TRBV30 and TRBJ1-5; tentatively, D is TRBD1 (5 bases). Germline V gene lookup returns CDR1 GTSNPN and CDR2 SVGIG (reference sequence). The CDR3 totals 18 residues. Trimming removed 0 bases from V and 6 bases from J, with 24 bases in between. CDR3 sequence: CAWSVPWDQEDLRQPQHF. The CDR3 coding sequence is TGTGCCTGGAGTGTACCCTGGGACCAGGAGGATCTCCGTCAGCCCCAGCATTTT.

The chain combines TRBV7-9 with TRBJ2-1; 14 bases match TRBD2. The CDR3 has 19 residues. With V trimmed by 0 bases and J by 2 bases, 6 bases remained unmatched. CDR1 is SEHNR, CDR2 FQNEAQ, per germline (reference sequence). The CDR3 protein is CASSLAGTSGSSPYNEQFF. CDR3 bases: TGTGCCAGCAGCTTAGCCGGGACTAGCGGGAGTAGTCCCTACAATGAGCAGTTCTTC.